Following are 5 T cell receptor beta chains from one sample sequenced in a study of CD8+ T cells in alopecia areata. Treatment here: oral pan-JAK inhibitor, 5-10 mg twice daily. RNA was isolated and reverse transcribed to cDNA, the sequencing template. Profiled with immunoSEQ multiplex PCR; TCRdb holds only in-frame clones, not every one. The sample holds over 80,000 clones; 44% are singletons and the top ten take less than 20%. Sequences were derived from CD8+ T cells sorted from blood, sampled at week 24, from a patient treated with tofacitinib. These receptors were taken from a human donor with alopecia areata.

The chain couples TRBV7-9 to TRBJ2-7; no reliable D call. Trimming took 5 bases from V and 4 from J, leaving 9 bases between them. CDR1 is SEHNR and CDR2 is FQNEAQ in the germline V gene (reference sequence). This CDR3 has 12 residues. CDR3 nucleotide sequence: TGTGCCAGCAGCCTCCGACCTTACGAGCAGTACTTC. Encoded protein: CASSLRPYEQYF.

The chain is built from TRBV20-1 and TRBJ2-3; D is unclear. V was trimmed by 5 bases and J by 4 bases, leaving 4 bases between them. CDR3 length equals 10 residues. In germline, CDR1 is DFQATT, CDR2 SNEGSKA (reference sequence). CDR3 loop: CSASPDTQYF. The CDR3 DNA is TGCAGTGCTTCCCCAGATACGCAGTATTTT.

The chain has TRBV6-5 and TRBJ2-1; tentative D call: TRBD2 (6 bases). Germline V gene lookup returns CDR1 MNHEY and CDR2 SVGAGI. This CDR3 is 11 amino acids long. V gave up 3 bases and J gave up 12 bases, with 9 bases separating them. CDR3 DNA sequence: TGTGCCAGCAGTTATGGGACTTGGCAGTTCTTC. Its translation is CASSYGTWQFF.

The chain joins TRBV4-1 to TRBJ1-1; no definite D call. The CDR3 sequence is 16 residues long. V was shortened by 0 bases and J by 1 base, with 12 bases between the two germline ends. The germline CDR1 and CDR2 sequences are MGHRA and YSYEKL. CDR3 in amino acids: CASSQEGMRRNTEAFF. Written as DNA, the CDR3 is TGCGCCAGCAGCCAAGAAGGGATGCGGCGGAACACTGAAGCTTTCTTT.

The V call is TRBV7-2, the J call TRBJ2-1; D is unclear. The CDR3 is 16 amino acids. V lost 4 bases and J lost 0, with 13 bases in between. CDR1 is SGHTA and CDR2 is FQGNSA in the germline V gene. The CDR3 bases are TGTGCCAGCAGCTCCCCGGGCTACAGCTCCTACAATGAGCAGTTCTTC. Its protein product is CASSSPGYSSYNEQFF.